This entry describes one T cell receptor (beta chain). Its antigen remains unidentified. The input lacks base qualities; no much larger clone sits a single base away. Trimmed from V: 0 bases; trimmed from J: 1 base; junction bases lacking a gene match: 5. The germline V gene encodes CDR1 SGHNT and CDR2 YYREEE (reference sequence). The CDR3 has 18 amino acids, counting the end cysteine and phenylalanine. The sequence is cut down to CDR3 DNA, 54 bases in frame from base 1. The sample belongs to a study of PD-1 blockade in classical Hodgkin lymphoma (dated by TCRdb to about 2020). Regarding the research as a whole: The study used CyTOF and TCR beta sequencing to define a peripheral blood immune signature of response to PD-1 blockade in classical Hodgkin lymphoma. Beyond this particular receptor, the publication reports: Newly diagnosed patients were reported to have lower baseline TCR diversity than healthy donors, and relapsed/refractory patients were reported to have lower baseline TCR diversity still. Only a single clinical trial cohort was studied, and what caused the repertoire differences, possibly disease activity or prior therapy, remained undefined.

The time point label corresponds to: newly diagnosed, previously untreated cHL patient sample. To serve as a comparison group for the relapsed/refractory trial patients, PBMCs were sequenced from patients with newly diagnosed, previously untreated classical Hodgkin lymphoma. Peripheral blood was collected in 8 mL Vacutainer Cell Preparation Tubes, from which PBMCs were isolated by centrifugation and then cryopreserved. The Qiagen DNeasy kit was used to extract genomic DNA both from unsorted PBMCs and from the negatively selected CD4+ and CD8+ fractions. Amplification of TCR beta CDR3 regions was done by immunoSEQ multiplex PCR with primers that anneal to V and J segments. A synthetic immune receptor repertoire was used to minimize amplification bias, and any remaining bias was removed computationally after sequencing. Turning to the authors' computational methods: Custom Python scripts were used to quantify repertoire diversity as the Shannon entropy index. Unsorted, CD4+ and CD8+ repertoires were analyzed separately, except in combined analyses where CD4+ and CD8+ sequences were merged in silico. As stored in TCRdb, this immuneACCESS dataset retains in-frame rearrangements with V and J assigned. A fraction of the clones does not appear; measured against another copy, unresolved V genes explain less than half of the discrepancy, and the remainder lacks a known reason. V and J calls and clone size are given by that table; D and trimming were obtained from the DNA. This sample has around 26,000 clones in its table, and 94% of those were observed once. The ten largest clones add up to less than 5% of the sample.

The specimen sequenced was peripheral blood mononuclear cells (PBMCs). This sequence originates from a human donor with classical Hodgkin lymphoma. The chain is encoded by TRBV5-4 joined to TRBJ2-5, and 14 bases in between align with TRBD2. At the DNA level, the sequence is TGTGCCAGCAGCTTGGGGGGACTAGCGGGAGCCCCCCAAGAGACCCAGTACTTC. This translates into CASSLGGLAGAPQETQYF. The full variable domain, with segments outside the CDR3 supplied by the reference TRBV5-4 and TRBJ2-5 proteins, appears as ETGVTQSPTHLIKTRGQQVTLRCSSQSGHNTVSWYQQALGQGPQFIFQYYREEENGRGNFPPRFSGLQFPNYSSELNVNALELDDSALYLCASSLGGLAGAPQETQYFGPGTRLLVL.